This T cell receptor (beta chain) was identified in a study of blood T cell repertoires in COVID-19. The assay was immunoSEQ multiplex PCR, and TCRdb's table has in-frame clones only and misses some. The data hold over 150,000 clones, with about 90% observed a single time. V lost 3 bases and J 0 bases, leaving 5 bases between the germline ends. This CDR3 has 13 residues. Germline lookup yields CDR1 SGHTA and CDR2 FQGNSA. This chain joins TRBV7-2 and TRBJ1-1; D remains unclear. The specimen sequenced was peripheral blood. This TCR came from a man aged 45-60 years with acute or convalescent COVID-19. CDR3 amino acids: CASSFSVNTEAFF. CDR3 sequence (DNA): TGTGCCAGCAGCTTCAGCGTGAACACTGAAGCTTTCTTT.